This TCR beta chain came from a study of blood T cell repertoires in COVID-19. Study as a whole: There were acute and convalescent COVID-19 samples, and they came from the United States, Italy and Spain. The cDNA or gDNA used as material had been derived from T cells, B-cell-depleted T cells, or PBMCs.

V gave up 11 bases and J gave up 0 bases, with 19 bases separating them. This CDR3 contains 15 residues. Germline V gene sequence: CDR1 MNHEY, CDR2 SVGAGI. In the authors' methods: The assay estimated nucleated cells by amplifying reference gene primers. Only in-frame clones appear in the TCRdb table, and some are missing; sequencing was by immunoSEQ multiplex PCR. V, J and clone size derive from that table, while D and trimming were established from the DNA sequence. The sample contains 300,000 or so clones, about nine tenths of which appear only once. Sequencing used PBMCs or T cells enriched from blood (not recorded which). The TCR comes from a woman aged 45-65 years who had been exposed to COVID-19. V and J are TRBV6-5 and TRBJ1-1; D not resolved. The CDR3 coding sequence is TGTGCCGCAGTCTTTGGAGCCGCGCTGAACACTGAAGCTTTCTTT. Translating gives CAAVFGAALNTEAFF.